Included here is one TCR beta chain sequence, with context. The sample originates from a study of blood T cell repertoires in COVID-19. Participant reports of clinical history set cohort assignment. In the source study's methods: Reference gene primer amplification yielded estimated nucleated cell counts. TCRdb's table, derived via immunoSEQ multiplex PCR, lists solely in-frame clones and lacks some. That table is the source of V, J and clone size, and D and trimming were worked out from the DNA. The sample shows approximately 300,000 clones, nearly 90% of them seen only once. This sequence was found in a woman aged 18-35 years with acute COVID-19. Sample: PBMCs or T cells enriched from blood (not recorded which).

The CDR3 DNA follows: TGTGCCAGCAGTGAAGGCCCGAGGACTTACGAGCAGTACTTC. Translation: CASSEGPRTYEQYF. The chain employs TRBV6-1 and TRBJ2-7; possible D gene TRBD2, 5 bases. The V and J ends lost 1 base and 4 bases respectively, with 11 bases between them. CDR1 MNHNS and CDR2 SASEGT come from the germline V gene. CDR3 size: 14 residues.